This T cell receptor beta chain was identified during a study of long-term antiretroviral therapy in people with HIV. CDR1 SGHRS and CDR2 YFSETQ come from the germline V gene. This CDR3 has 14 residues. J was trimmed by 14 bases and V by 4 bases; bases with no gene match: 7. The immunoSEQ assay was v3.0, run at survey level. Some clones are missing from TCRdb's copy, which holds only in-frame ones; the method was immunoSEQ multiplex PCR. This table holds more than 15,000 clones, about 84% found once. On this clone: Its antigen is not identified.

General study findings and limits: Even long-term ART left TRB diversity below transplant donor controls, despite gains.

This chain uses TRBV5-1 with TRBJ2-3, with 16 bases aligning to TRBD2. The clonotype originates from a man aged 25 to 45 with HIV. Here the sequenced sample was unsorted PBMCs, taken 1.2 years before starting antiretroviral therapy. CDR3 sequence (DNA): TGCGCCAGCAGCGGGACTAGCGGGGGGGCTGACGGGTATTTT. Protein: CASSGTSGGADGYF.